These T cell receptor beta chains were read from a single sample in a study of T cell responses to AZD1222 COVID-19 vaccine. Produced via immunoSEQ multiplex PCR; TCRdb's table is partial and in-frame only. The sample records 130,000 to 150,000 clones, approximately 93% being singletons. The source material was peripheral blood, sampled after recovery from COVID-19. The source is an adult who had recovered from COVID-19. CDR3s include the opening cysteine and the closing phenylalanine or tryptophan. D genes are given only for firm matches. Rows may omit the clone size; those that give it use once, few, many or a size class.

d_gene | j_gene | abundance | v_gene | CDR3aa | CDR3nt
NA | TRBJ2-5 | NA | TRBV5-1 | CASSFSQETQYF | TGCGCCAGCAGCTTTAGCCAAGAGACCCAGTACTTC
NA | TRBJ2-1 | NA | TRBV28 | CASRGGGRVSPNEQFF | TGTGCCAGCAGGGGGGGTGGCAGGGTATCCCCCAATGAGCAGTTCTTC
NA | TRBJ1-1 | few | TRBV5-6 | CASNSNTEAFF | TGTGCCAGCAACTCGAACACTGAAGCTTTCTTT
TRBD1 | TRBJ2-4 | few | TRBV5-1 | CASSLPGQGIKNIQYF | TGCGCCAGCAGCTTGCCCGGACAGGGAATTAAAAACATTCAGTACTTC
TRBD2 | TRBJ2-3 | NA | TRBV11-2 | CASRPIGTSGSTDTQYF | TGTGCCAGCAGACCTATCGGGACTAGCGGGAGCACAGATACGCAGTATTTT
NA | TRBJ2-7 | NA | TRBV5-5 | CASSLGQGLPYEQYF | TGTGCCAGCAGCTTGGGGCAGGGGTTACCCTACGAGCAGTACTTC
NA | TRBJ2-6 | NA | TRBV7-3 | CASSPGAGAGANVLTF | TGTGCCAGCAGCCCTGGGGCGGGGGCCGGGGCCAACGTCCTGACTTTC
NA | TRBJ1-4 | NA | TRBV6-1 | CASSEQGRENEKLFF | TGTGCCAGCAGTGAACAGGGCAGGGAAAATGAAAAACTGTTTTTT
NA | TRBJ2-5 | NA | TRBV11-2 | CASSLDGAVQETQYF | TGTGCCAGCAGCTTAGATGGAGCGGTCCAAGAGACCCAGTACTTC
NA | TRBJ2-7 | NA | TRBV6-5 | CASRNRGPNLIEQYF | TGTGCCAGCAGAAATCGGGGACCCAACCTCATCGAGCAGTACTTC
NA | TRBJ2-1 | NA | TRBV6-5 | CASDLLDEQFF | TGTGCCTCTGACCTTTTGGATGAGCAGTTCTTC
NA | TRBJ2-1 | NA | TRBV11-3 | CASSSDLYNEQFF | TGTGCCAGCAGCTCGGACTTGTACAATGAGCAGTTCTTC